This T cell receptor beta chain is drawn from a study of T cell repertoires in cytomegalovirus infection. The wider study: Evidence of both CMV infection and a matching HLA type came from public TCR beta signatures.

The CDR3 contains 12 residues. The V end was cut by 3 bases, the J end by 4 bases, with 9 bases between. Germline V CDR1 and CDR2: DFQATT, SNEGSKA (reference sequence). Study conclusions and caveats: Summed public TCR beta family frequency identified CMV carriers bearing the relevant HLA.

TCRdb used MiXCR to reprocess the reads, holding one entry per CDR3 protein. The sample holds under 150,000 distinct CDR3 sequences, roughly a quarter seen once. This clonotype was seen a few times. Its antigen is currently unknown. Sequencing input: PBMCs, sequenced either directly or after in vitro stimulation (not recorded which). This TCR was sampled from a human donor in good health (CMV status not recorded). Some clones in this sample may be carry-over from other donors' samples. The J gene is TRBJ2-5, the V gene TRBV20-1; D is unresolved. The CDR3 DNA follows: TGCAGTGCTAGGCAGGCTGGAGAGACCCAGTACTTC. Its translation is CSARQAGETQYF.